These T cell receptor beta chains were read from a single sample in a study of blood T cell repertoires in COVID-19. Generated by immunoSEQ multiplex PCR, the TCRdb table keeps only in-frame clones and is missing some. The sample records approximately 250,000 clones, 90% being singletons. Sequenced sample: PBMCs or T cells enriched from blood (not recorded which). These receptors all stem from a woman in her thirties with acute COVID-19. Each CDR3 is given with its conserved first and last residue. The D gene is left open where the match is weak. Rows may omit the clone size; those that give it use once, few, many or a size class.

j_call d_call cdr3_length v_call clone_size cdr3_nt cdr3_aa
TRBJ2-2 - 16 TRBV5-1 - TGCGCCAGCAGCTTCCCCGGGACTTCGAACACCGGGGAGCTGTTTTTT CASSFPGTSNTGELFF
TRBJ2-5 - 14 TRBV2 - TGTGCCAGCAGGAGGGTAGGAGCCCGGGGGACCCAGTACTTC CASRRVGARGTQYF
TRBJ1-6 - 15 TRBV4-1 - TGCGCCAGCAGCCAGGGGACATCCGGAAGCTCACCCCTCCACTTT CASSQGTSGSSPLHF
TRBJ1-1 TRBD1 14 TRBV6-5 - TGTGCCAGCAGTTACGGGACAGGGAACACTGAAGCTTTCTTT CASSYGTGNTEAFF
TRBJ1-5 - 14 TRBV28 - TGTGCCAGCAGTTTCGGGACACTCAATCAGCCCCAGCATTTT CASSFGTLNQPQHF
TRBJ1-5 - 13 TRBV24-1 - TGTGCCACCAGTGATCTGACAGATCAGCCCCAGCATTTT CATSDLTDQPQHF
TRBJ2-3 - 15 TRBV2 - TGTGCCAGCAGTGTCCCCCGCGGAAGCACAGATACGCAGTATTTT CASSVPRGSTDTQYF
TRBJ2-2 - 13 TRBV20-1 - TGCAGTGCTAGTCGGGAGTCTACCGGGGAGCTGTTTTTT CSASRESTGELFF
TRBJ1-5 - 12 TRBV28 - TGTGCCAGCAGCATAGAAGATCAGCCCCAGCATTTT CASSIEDQPQHF
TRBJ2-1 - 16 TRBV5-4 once TGTGCCAGCAGCTTGGCTGGCAGGGTACAGGAGAATGAGCAGTTCTTC CASSLAGRVQENEQFF
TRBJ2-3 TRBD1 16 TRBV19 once TGTGCCAGTAGTATAGGGACAGGGACCATCGGAGATACGCAGTATTTT CASSIGTGTIGDTQYF
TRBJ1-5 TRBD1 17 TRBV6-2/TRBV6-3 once TGTGCCAGCAGTTACTCTGTGGACAGGGGGAACAATCAGCCCCAGCATTTT CASSYSVDRGNNQPQHF
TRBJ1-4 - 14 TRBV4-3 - TGCGCCAGCAGCCGAGCTACAGGGAATGAAAAACTGTTTTTT CASSRATGNEKLFF
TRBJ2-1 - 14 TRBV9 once TGTGCCAGCAGCGCACAGGCCGGGGGGCGGGAGCAGTTCTTC CASSAQAGGREQFF
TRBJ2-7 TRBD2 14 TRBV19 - TGTGCCAGTAGTTCCGGACTAGCTTCCTACGAGCAGTACTTC CASSSGLASYEQYF
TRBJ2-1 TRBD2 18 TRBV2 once TGTGCCAGCAGCGTAGATAGATCTAGCGGGAATTCCTACAATGAGCAGTTCTTC CASSVDRSSGNSYNEQFF
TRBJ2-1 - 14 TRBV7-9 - TGTGCCAGCAGCCGTCCCGGGGGTTACAATGAGCAGTTCTTC CASSRPGGYNEQFF
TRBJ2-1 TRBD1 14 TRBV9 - TGTGCCAGCGTACCGGGACAGGGGGTAGGTGAGCAGTTCTTC CASVPGQGVGEQFF
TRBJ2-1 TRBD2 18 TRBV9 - TGTGCCAGCAGCGTAGAGAGATGGGGAGGGGACGTTTATAATGAGCAGTTCTTC CASSVERWGGDVYNEQFF
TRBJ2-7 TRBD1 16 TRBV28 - TGTGCCAGCAGTTCCTGGACAGGGGGCAGTGATTACGAGCAGTACTTC CASSSWTGGSDYEQYF
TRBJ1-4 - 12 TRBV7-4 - TGTGCCAGCAGCTCGGCGTGGCGGGTTCAGCTTTTT CASSSAWRVQLF
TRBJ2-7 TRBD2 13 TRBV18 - TGTGCCAGCTCACAAACTAGCGCCTACGAGCAGTACTTC CASSQTSAYEQYF
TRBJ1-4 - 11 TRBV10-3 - TGTGCCACGCAATCTCGGGGGGAACTGTTTTTT CATQSRGELFF
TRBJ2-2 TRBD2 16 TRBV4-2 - TGTGCCAGCAGCAAGACTAGCGGGGCCAGTACCGGGGAGCTGTTTTTT CASSKTSGASTGELFF
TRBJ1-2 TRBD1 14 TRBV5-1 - TGCGCCAGCTATGAGGGGGCGGCTAACTATGGCTACACCTTC CASYEGAANYGYTF
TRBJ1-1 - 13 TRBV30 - TGTGCCTGGAGTGTACCAGGGTTCACTGAAGCTTTCTTT CAWSVPGFTEAFF